One and the same sample provided the 25 T cell receptor beta chains below, sequenced in a study of T cell repertoires in cytomegalovirus infection. These receptors' antigens are unknown. One entry per CDR3 protein results from TCRdb running MiXCR on the reads. This table has about 920,000 distinct CDR3 sequences, around 31% appearing once. The sample here was cultured CD8+ T cells from PBMCs, taken from culture after CMV antigen stimulation. These receptors were taken from a human donor in good health (CMV status not recorded). Some clones in this sample may be carry-over from other donors' samples.

The chain carries TRBV19 and TRBJ2-7, with D perhaps matching TRBD1 (6 bases). The germline V gene has CDR1 LNHDA and CDR2 SQIVND (reference sequence). Trimming took off 3 bases at V and 3 bases at J, with 12 bases between the two ends. This CDR3 comprises 14 residues. DNA of the CDR3: TGTGCCAGTAGTATTGATTGGACAGACTACGAGCAGTACTTC. Its protein is CASSIDWTDYEQYF.

This clonotype was seen only a few times. V and J are TRBV27 and TRBJ1-1, with TRBD1 matching over 7 bases. V shed 6 bases and J 0 bases; nucleotides not matched to a gene: 4. From germline, CDR1 is MNHEY and CDR2 SMNVEV (reference sequence). CDR3 length: 14 residues. The CDR3 spells CASRPGQMNTEAFF. The DNA of the CDR3 is TGTGCCAGCAGGCCGGGACAGATGAACACTGAAGCTTTCTTT.

The table lists this clonotype with a few counts. The V call is TRBV4-1, the J call TRBJ2-1; 9 nucleotides agree with TRBD2. Germline loops: CDR1 MGHRA, CDR2 YSYEKL. J was trimmed by 7 bases and V by 3 bases; bases with no gene match: 4. CDR3 size: 14 residues. The CDR3 loop is CASSHPGLANEQFF. Written as DNA, the CDR3 is TGCGCCAGCAGCCATCCGGGACTAGCTAATGAGCAGTTCTTC.

This clonotype appeared a few times. The chain is built from TRBV20-1 and TRBJ1-2; 10 bases are a match to TRBD1. This CDR3 spans 15 amino acids. Looked up from germline, CDR1 is DFQATT and CDR2 is SNEGSKA (reference sequence). V gave up 0 bases and J gave up 6 bases; unmatched junction bases: 7. The CDR3 DNA reads as TGCAGTGCTAGAGATCGTAGACAGGGGGCGGATGGCTACACCTTC. Translated: CSARDRRQGADGYTF.

The rearrangement uses TRBV12-3 or TRBV12-4 and TRBJ2-3; a possible D gene is TRBD2 (5 bases). The CDR3 contains 14 residues. V was trimmed by 4 bases and J by 4 bases, leaving 12 bases between them. The CDR3 DNA is TGTGCCAGCAGTTCCACCCTCGGGGCAGATACGCAGTATTTT. Residues: CASSSTLGADTQYF.

This clonotype was picked up a small number of times. The rearrangement uses TRBV7-6 and TRBJ2-2, with D possibly being TRBD2 (6 bases). V shed 5 bases and J shed 4 bases, with 11 bases lying between them. CDR1 and CDR2 from the germline V gene are SGHVS and FNYEAQ. CDR3 size: 14 residues. The CDR3 DNA sequence: TGTGCCAGCAGCAGGGGAGGCGGCACCGGGGAGCTGTTTTTT. This gives the protein CASSRGGGTGELFF.

This clonotype has just a few counts. The rearrangement uses TRBV6-1 and TRBJ1-3; no definite D call. The CDR3 length is 18 residues. Trimming took 8 bases from V and 0 from J, leaving 23 bases between them. Looked up from germline, CDR1 is MNHNS and CDR2 is SASEGT. CDR3 coding DNA: TGTGCCAGCGAAGATATGGGCTGGGAACCGTACTCTGGAAACACCATATATTTT. Its protein is CASEDMGWEPYSGNTIYF.

Many counts were recorded for this clonotype. The gene calls are TRBV7-6 and TRBJ1-6, with D maybe TRBD1 (5 bases). The germline gives CDR1 SGHVS, CDR2 FNYEAQ. The CDR3 has 15 residues. V lost 5 bases, J lost 4 bases, and 12 bases lay in between. DNA of the CDR3: TGTGCCAGCAGCCCCGGGGGGGGTTATAATTCACCCCTCCACTTT. Residues: CASSPGGGYNSPLHF. The whole variable domain, filled in from reference TRBV7-6 and TRBJ1-6, reads GAGVSQSPRYKVTKRGQDVALRCDPISGHVSLYWYRQALGQGPEFLTYFNYEAQQDKSGLPNDRFSAERPEGSISTLTIQRTEQRDSAMYRCASSPGGGYNSPLHFGNGTRLTVT.

This clonotype was seen repeatedly, ten times or more. V gene TRBV7-8 combines with J gene TRBJ1-4, with D possibly matching TRBD1 (6 bases). The CDR3 loop spans 14 amino acids. Germline V CDR1 and CDR2: SGHVS, FQNEAQ. V was shortened by 3 bases and J by 7 bases, with 12 bases between the two germline ends. CDR3 bases: TGTGCCAGCAGCTTGTGGGGGCGAGGTGAAAAACTGTTTTTT. It specifies CASSLWGRGEKLFF. The full variable domain, completed using reference TRBV7-8 and TRBJ1-4, is GAGVSQSPRYKVAKRGQDVALRCDPISGHVSLFWYQQALGQGPEFLTYFQNEAQLDKSGLPSDRFFAERPEGSVSTLKIQRTQQEDSAVYLCASSLWGRGEKLFFGSGTQLSVL.

This chain uses TRBV7-9 with TRBJ2-7; D not certain. Germline CDR1 and CDR2: SEHNR and FQNEAQ (reference sequence). V dropped 6 bases and J dropped 7 bases, with 13 bases sitting between them. There are 12 residues in the CDR3. The CDR3 loop reads CASSLGPPEQYF. The DNA for the CDR3 is TGTGCCAGCAGTTTGGGCCCCCCAGAGCAGTACTTC.

This rearrangement joins TRBV27 to TRBJ1-5, with 9 bases that match TRBD1. Germline assignment: CDR1 MNHEY and CDR2 SMNVEV (reference sequence). The CDR3 sequence is 18 residues long. Losses at the gene ends were 0 bases for V and 0 bases for J; bases not matched to a gene: 6. The CDR3 coding sequence is TGTGCCAGCAGTTTATCGACACCGGGACAGGGTAGCAATCAGCCCCAGCATTTT. It encodes CASSLSTPGQGSNQPQHF.

Only a few counts were recorded for this clonotype. V usage is TRBV19 and J usage is TRBJ2-7; D assignment may be TRBD1 or TRBD2 (5 bases each). This CDR3 comprises 15 residues. V lost 3 bases, J lost 3 bases, and 15 bases lay in between. In germline, CDR1 is LNHDA, CDR2 SQIVND (reference sequence). CDR3 DNA sequence: TGTGCCAGTAGTATCCTGGCAGGGAGTATCTACGAGCAGTACTTC. Its protein product is CASSILAGSIYEQYF.

This clonotype was recorded only once. The CDR3 region has the DNA TGTGCCAGTAGTGGACTTACCCGGGACGGAGACAACACCGGGGAGCTGTTTTTT. It translates to CASSGLTRDGDNTGELFF. This sequence joins TRBV19 and TRBJ2-2; D is possibly TRBD1 or TRBD2 (5 bases each). The V gene's germline CDR1 is LNHDA and CDR2 SQIVND (reference sequence). CDR3 length: 18 residues. Trimming took off 5 bases at V and 2 bases at J, with 21 bases between the two ends.

This clonotype showed up just a few times. The chain links TRBV6-6 to TRBJ2-5, with 11 bases aligning to TRBD1. Germline CDR1 and CDR2: MNHNY and SVGAGI (reference sequence). Trimming removed 7 bases from V and 2 bases from J; junction bases left unmatched: 6. The CDR3 totals 15 residues. CDR3 in amino acids: CASTKGQGGQETQYF. The CDR3 DNA reads TGTGCCAGCACTAAGGGACAGGGGGGACAAGAGACCCAGTACTTC.

In this sample, this clonotype turned up a few times. The genes are TRBV6-1 and TRBJ1-1; D not certain. Trimming removed 5 bases from V and 9 bases from J, with 10 bases in between. CDR3 length: 11 residues. Germline values: CDR1 MNHNS, CDR2 SASEGT. The CDR3 reads CASSSTSKAFF. As DNA, the CDR3 is TGTGCCAGCAGTTCGACCTCAAAAGCTTTCTTT.

J is TRBJ2-3 and V is TRBV5-6, with D hard to call. There are 15 residues in the CDR3. V dropped 3 bases and J dropped 7 bases, with 18 bases sitting between them. Germline assignment: CDR1 SGHDT and CDR2 YYEEEE. The CDR3 protein is CASSSSRTGANTQYF. The CDR3 region has the DNA TGTGCCAGCAGCTCATCACGAACTGGAGCGAATACGCAGTATTTT.

This clonotype was counted only a few times. The chain joins TRBV7-2 to TRBJ1-1; D is undetermined. V lost 3 bases to trimming and J lost 9 bases, with 8 bases between them. Germline V lookup: CDR1 SGHTA, CDR2 FQGNSA. The CDR3 is made up of 11 amino acids. This chain's CDR3 is CASSLGVQAFF. The CDR3 DNA sequence: TGTGCCAGCAGCTTGGGAGTTCAAGCTTTCTTT. Looking up the rest from reference TRBV7-2 and TRBJ1-1 gives the full variable domain: GAGVSQSPSNKVTEKGKDVELRCDPISGHTALYWYRQSLGQGLEFLIYFQGNSAPDKSGLPSDRFSAERTGGSVSTLTIQRTQQEDSAVYLCASSLGVQAFFGQGTRLTVV.

This clonotype was seen at least ten times. The chain carries TRBV7-8 and TRBJ2-7; 8 bases line up with TRBD2. The V segment lost 5 bases and the J segment 5 bases; nucleotides outside the gene matches: 5. Germline V gene data show CDR1 as SGHVS and CDR2 as FQNEAQ. The CDR3 covers 13 residues. The CDR3 is CASSNGLANEQYV. CDR3 DNA: TGTGCCAGCAGCAACGGACTAGCCAACGAGCAGTACGTC.

This clonotype was recorded at least ten times. The chain is built from TRBV5-1 and TRBJ2-5, with D tentatively TRBD2 (6 bases). V lost 5 bases to trimming and J lost 5 bases, with 10 bases between them. Germline V gives CDR1 SGHRS, CDR2 YFSETQ. The CDR3 loop spans 12 amino acids. The CDR3 reads CASREGKETQYF. CDR3 DNA: TGCGCCAGCAGGGAGGGAAAGGAGACCCAGTACTTC.

The J gene is TRBJ2-7, the V gene TRBV12-3 or TRBV12-4, with no clear D. This CDR3 has 14 amino acids. Trimming took off 3 bases at V and 6 bases at J, with 15 bases between the two ends. This CDR3 is CASSLGSLGREQYF. The CDR3 DNA reads as TGTGCCAGCAGTTTGGGATCCCTGGGTCGCGAGCAGTACTTC.

This chain joins TRBV20-1 and TRBJ2-7; 7 nucleotides line up with TRBD1. Germline lookup yields CDR1 DFQATT and CDR2 SNEGSKA (reference sequence). The CDR3 runs to 16 residues. The CDR3 here is CRARVINLQGTYEQYV. Here the CDR3 DNA reads TGCAGAGCTAGAGTTATAAACCTACAGGGGACCTACGAGCAGTACGTC.

Many counts were recorded for this clonotype. This chain links TRBV7-9 with TRBJ1-5; D perhaps matches TRBD1 (5 bases). CDR3 size: 14 residues. In germline, CDR1 is SEHNR, CDR2 FQNEAQ (reference sequence). V dropped 5 bases and J dropped 1 base, with 9 bases sitting between them. In DNA, the CDR3 is TGTGCCAGCAGCCAGGGAGGAAGCAATCAGCCCCAGCATTTT. Its translation is CASSQGGSNQPQHF.

A note on this clonotype: A much larger clone lies a single base off, so this may be a read error. J is TRBJ2-7 and V is TRBV7-8, with D tentatively TRBD2 (7 bases). CDR1 SGHVS and CDR2 FQNEAQ come from the germline V gene. The CDR3 runs to 15 residues. The CDR3 sequence: CTSSPVAGATYEQYV. The CDR3 bases are TGTACCAGCAGCCCCGTGGCGGGGGCAACCTACGAGCAGTACGTC.

In this sample, this clonotype turned up a few times. The V gene is TRBV27, the J gene TRBJ2-7, with D hard to call. Germline CDR1 and CDR2: MNHEY and SMNVEV (reference sequence). The CDR3 is 13 residues long. V shed 4 bases and J shed 2 bases, with 9 bases lying between them. Here the CDR3 DNA reads TGTGCCAGCAGTTCCCCTTTTACCTACGAGCAGTACGTC. As protein: CASSSPFTYEQYV.

The chain links TRBV2 to TRBJ2-5; D is unclear. Germline CDR1 SNHLY, CDR2 FYNNEI. The CDR3 length is 12 residues. V dropped 4 bases and J dropped 3 bases, with 6 bases sitting between them. CDR3 loop: CASSGKEETQYF. DNA for the CDR3: TGTGCCAGCAGTGGAAAGGAAGAGACCCAGTACTTC.